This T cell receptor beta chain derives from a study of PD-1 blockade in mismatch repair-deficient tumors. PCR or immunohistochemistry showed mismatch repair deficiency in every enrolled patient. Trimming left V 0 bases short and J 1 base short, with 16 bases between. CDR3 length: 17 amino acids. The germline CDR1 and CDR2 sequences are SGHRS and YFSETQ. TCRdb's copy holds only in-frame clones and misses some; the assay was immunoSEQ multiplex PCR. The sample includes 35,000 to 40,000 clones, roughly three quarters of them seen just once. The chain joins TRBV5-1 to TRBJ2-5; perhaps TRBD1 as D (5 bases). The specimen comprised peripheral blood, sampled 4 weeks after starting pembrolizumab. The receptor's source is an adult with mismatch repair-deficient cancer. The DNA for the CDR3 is TGCGCCAGCAGCTTGGAAGGCGGCCAGGGCGCCCAAGAGACCCAGTACTTC. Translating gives CASSLEGGQGAQETQYF.